The clone carrying this T cell receptor (beta chain) was counted only a few times. Its antigen is still unknown. Together with a sample-barcoded 5' primer, a J-beta primer mix was included in a second PCR lasting 7 to 11 cycles. TCRdb re-derived calls from the 5' RACE reads in MiXCR, one entry per CDR3 protein. The table lists about 1.7 million distinct CDR3 sequences, about 30% of them singletons, with 7% to 9% in the top ten. Per-sample yields of isolated PBMCs were at least 6 million. Germline V lookup: CDR1 SNHLY, CDR2 FYNNEI. This CDR3 has 12 residues. With V trimmed by 11 bases and J by 7 bases, 8 bases remained unmatched. This entry is derived from a study of blood T cells in healthy people across ages. Study-level findings and limits: The study found TCR beta diversity correlated strongly with naive T cell percentage. Estimated diversity, derived from one million T cells, was regarded as an underestimate. The study could not conclusively compare naive and antigen-experienced cells, given its unsorted PBMCs.

The TCR was taken from a woman aged 30 to 39 in good health. The gene calls are TRBV2 and TRBJ2-1, with TRBD2 matching 7 bases. The sample taken for sequencing was blood. Here the CDR3 DNA reads TGTGCCGCTGGGGGGGGGAGGAATGAGCAGTTCTTC. Translation gives CAAGGGRNEQFF.